This T cell receptor beta chain was sequenced during a study of T cell repertoires in cytomegalovirus infection. Overall study context: CMV infection plus the matching HLA type was flagged by public TCR beta signatures. Study results and caveats: Totalled public TCR beta family frequency picked out people who carried CMV plus the relevant HLA.

Each CDR3 protein gets one entry after TCRdb re-called the reads with MiXCR. The sample lists 550,000 to 700,000 distinct CDR3 sequences; about 40% were seen once. The CDR3 sequence is 16 residues long. Germline-derived CDR1 and CDR2 are MNHEY and SMNVEV (reference sequence). Between the trimmed V and J ends, which lost 6 bases and 0 bases, there was a span of 15 bases. On this clonotype itself: Its antigen is unknown.

The clonotype comes from a human donor in good health (CMV status not recorded). Some clones in this sample may be carry-over from other donors' samples. The sequenced sample was cultured PBMCs, obtained from culture after CMV antigen stimulation. The chain recombines TRBV27 with TRBJ1-5; a possible D gene is TRBD1 (5 bases). As DNA, the CDR3 is TGTGCCAGCAGGGGATTCGCAGGGTTTAGCAATCAGCCCCAGCATTTT. Translated, it gives CASRGFAGFSNQPQHF.